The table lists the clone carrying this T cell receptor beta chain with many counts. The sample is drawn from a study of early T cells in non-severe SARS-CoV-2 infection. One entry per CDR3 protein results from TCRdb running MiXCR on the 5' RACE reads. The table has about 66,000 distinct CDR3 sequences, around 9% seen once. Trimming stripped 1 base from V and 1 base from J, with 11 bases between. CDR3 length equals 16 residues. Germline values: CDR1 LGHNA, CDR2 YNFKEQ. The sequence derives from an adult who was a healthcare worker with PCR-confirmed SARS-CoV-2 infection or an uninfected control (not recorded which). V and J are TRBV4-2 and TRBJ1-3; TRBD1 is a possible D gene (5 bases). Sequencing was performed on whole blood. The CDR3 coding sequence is TGTGCCAGCAGCCAAGTAGGGGTCATTTCTGGAAACACCATATATTTT. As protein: CASSQVGVISGNTIYF.